The present T cell receptor beta chain was sequenced within a study of CD8 T cells in ankylosing spondylitis. TCRdb re-analysed the 5' RACE reads in MiXCR, keeping a single row per CDR3 protein. The table includes fewer than 350,000 distinct CDR3 sequences, roughly 11% detected once. Study conclusions and caveats: Researchers reportedly found disease-linked clones significantly enriched in matched ankylosing spondylitis synovial fluid. Fewer than ten highly homologous variants made up a TCR beta motif that seemed to typify ankylosing spondylitis blood.

The CDR3 runs 15 residues. CDR1 SGHTA and CDR2 FQGTGA come from the germline V gene. The V gene lost 0 bases and the J gene lost 5 bases, with 13 bases spanning the gap. Only a few counts were recorded for this clonotype. Its antigen is still unknown. The source is a female donor with ankylosing spondylitis or in good health (not recorded which). This sequence joins TRBV7-3 and TRBJ2-5, with D uncertain. Sequencing used blood, either unsorted or a sorted T cell fraction (not recorded which). CDR3 sequence (DNA): TGTGCCAGCAGCTTAACGGCTGGAAGAGAGGAGACCCAGTACTTC. This sequence encodes CASSLTAGREETQYF.